This note documents a single TCR beta chain sequence. These data are taken from a study of blood T cell repertoires in COVID-19. Study background: Acute-phase and convalescent COVID-19 samples originated in the United States, Italy and Spain. From T cells, B-cell-depleted T cells, or PBMCs came the material, which was cDNA or gDNA.

V was cut by 8 bases and J by 1 base, with 8 bases left in between. The CDR3 runs to 13 residues. Germline V gene sequence: CDR1 MGHRA, CDR2 YSYEKL. How the authors handled the data: Reference gene primer amplification gave estimated nucleated cell counts. Method: immunoSEQ multiplex PCR; TCRdb's copy keeps in-frame clones and lacks some. The V and J calls and clone size were taken over from that table, and D and trimming were inferred from the DNA. The data show around 170,000 clones, roughly nine tenths seen once. The chain joins TRBV4-1 to TRBJ2-2, with a tentative D call TRBD2 (6 bases). The sample comprised peripheral blood. The clonotype was recovered from a man in his forties or fifties with acute or convalescent COVID-19. The CDR3 is CASLGLNTGELFF. CDR3 nucleotides: TGCGCCAGCCTGGGACTGAACACCGGGGAGCTGTTTTTT.